This T cell receptor beta chain was retrieved from a study of blood T cell repertoires in COVID-19. Study-wide background: Italy, Spain and the United States were the sources of the convalescent and acute COVID-19 samples. The cDNA or gDNA used as material had been derived from T cells, B-cell-depleted T cells, or PBMCs.

In the study's own analysis: Amplification from reference gene primers served as the basis for estimated nucleated cell counts. Clones were read by immunoSEQ multiplex PCR, and TCRdb kept only the in-frame ones, dropping some. The DNA was the basis for D and trimming; V, J and clone size are from that table. The table has 100,000 or so clones, roughly 80% seen once; the top ten hold approximately 15%. Germline V lookup: CDR1 SGHRS, CDR2 YFSETQ. The length of the CDR3 is 15 residues. V lost 2 bases and J 5 bases, leaving 16 bases between the germline ends. This clonotype originated in a woman older than 75 with acute or convalescent COVID-19. The sample taken for sequencing was peripheral blood. The genes are TRBV5-1 and TRBJ2-5; D possibly corresponds to TRBD1 (6 bases). CDR3 loop: CASSFGRGGGETQYF. CDR3 coding DNA: TGCGCCAGCAGCTTTGGCAGGGGCGGTGGGGAGACCCAGTACTTC.